The 11 T cell receptor beta chains given below trace back to one sample, sequenced in a study of CD8 T cells in Susac syndrome. Reverse transcription of about 0.45 to 1 ug RNA was performed with random hexamers. TCRdb processed the immunoSEQ multiplex PCR reads anew with MiXCR; each CDR3 protein has one entry. The top ten clones hold over 0.07% of a sample with more than 120,000 distinct CDR3 sequences, approximately 93% of them seen once. Input material: CD4+ T cells from PBMCs. The receptors come from a human donor in good health.

The chain is built from TRBV25-1 and TRBJ2-3; D perhaps matches TRBD1 (5 bases). V shed 9 bases and J shed 2 bases, with 24 bases lying between them. The CDR3 consists of 17 residues. The germline V gene has CDR1 MGHDK and CDR2 SYGVNS. This chain's CDR3 is CASPELRSADTTDTQYF. For the CDR3, the DNA is TGTGCCAGTCCCGAATTAAGGAGCGCGGACACCACAGATACGCAGTATTTT.

The chain joins TRBV5-4 to TRBJ1-1; D ambiguous. Trimming pared 4 bases from V and 2 bases from J, leaving 6 bases between. CDR3 length: 12 residues. Germline V CDR1 and CDR2: SGHNT, YYREEE (reference sequence). In DNA, the CDR3 is TGTGCCAGCAGCCAAAGAAACACTGAAGCTTTCTTT. As protein: CASSQRNTEAFF.

The V gene is TRBV5-4, the J gene TRBJ2-1; no reliable D call. This CDR3 has 15 amino acids. Per germline, CDR1 SGHNT and CDR2 YYREEE (reference sequence). V was pared by 0 bases and J by 3 bases, with 10 bases between. CDR3 coding DNA: TGTGCCAGCAGCTTGGTTGGCGGTAACTACAATGAGCAGTTCTTC. Residues: CASSLVGGNYNEQFF. Full variable domain (missing parts from reference TRBV5-4 and TRBJ2-1): ETGVTQSPTHLIKTRGQQVTLRCSSQSGHNTVSWYQQALGQGPQFIFQYYREEENGRGNFPPRFSGLQFPNYSSELNVNALELDDSALYLCASSLVGGNYNEQFFGPGTRLTVL.

The genes are TRBV2 and TRBJ1-1; D unresolved. The CDR3 has 12 amino acids. In germline, CDR1 is SNHLY, CDR2 FYNNEI. Trimming took off 7 bases at V and 6 bases at J, with 12 bases between the two ends. The CDR3 sequence is CASNGEEAEAFF. For the CDR3, the DNA is TGTGCCAGCAACGGGGAGGAGGCTGAAGCTTTCTTT.

The chain links TRBV5-6 to TRBJ2-5; TRBD1 matches 8 bases. CDR1 is SGHDT, CDR2 YYEEEE, per germline. J was trimmed by 7 bases and V by 2 bases; bases with no gene match: 7. This CDR3 contains 14 residues. CDR3 region: CASSLTGGKATQYF. CDR3 coding DNA: TGTGCCAGCAGCTTAACAGGGGGGAAGGCGACCCAGTACTTC. The full variable domain, rest sourced from reference TRBV5-6 and TRBJ2-5, is DAGVTQSPTHLIKTRGQQVTLRCSPKSGHDTVSWYQQALGQGPQFIFQYYEEEERQRGNFPDRFSGHQFPNYSSELNVNALLLGDSALYLCASSLTGGKATQYFGPGTRLLVL.

The genes are TRBV9 and TRBJ2-7; 9 positions agree with TRBD2. This CDR3 region has 16 residues. The trim removed 4 bases at V and 5 bases at J, leaving 13 bases unmatched. Germline CDR1 SGDLS, CDR2 YYNGEE. The DNA of the CDR3 is TGTGCCAGCAGCCCCCGGGCTAGCGGGATTGCCCACGAGCAGTACTTC. Translated: CASSPRASGIAHEQYF.

The rearrangement joins TRBV2 to TRBJ2-2; D call uncertain. The V and J ends lost 3 bases and 2 bases respectively, with 7 bases between them. Germline values: CDR1 SNHLY, CDR2 FYNNEI. The CDR3 covers 14 residues. The CDR3 loop reads CASSEIRNTGELFF. The CDR3 DNA sequence: TGTGCCAGCAGTGAGATCCGAAACACCGGGGAGCTGTTTTTT.

This chain uses TRBV10-2 with TRBJ2-4, with 7 bases lining up with TRBD2. The CDR3 covers 15 residues. The germline V gene has CDR1 WSHSY and CDR2 SAAADI. Trimming took 3 bases from V and 5 from J; bases not matched to a gene: 7. This CDR3 reads CASSDVGEGQNIQYF. The CDR3 DNA follows: TGCGCCAGCAGTGATGTAGGGGAGGGCCAAAACATTCAGTACTTC.

The chain combines TRBV7-9 with TRBJ2-7; D possibly corresponds to TRBD1 (6 bases). Trimming removed 1 base at V and 3 bases at J, with 13 bases between. The CDR3 is 15 amino acids. Germline CDR1 is SEHNR and CDR2 is FQNEAQ (reference sequence). CDR3 loop: CASSLERGSYYEQYF. In DNA, the CDR3 is TGTGCCAGCAGCTTAGAGAGGGGGTCCTACTACGAGCAGTACTTC.

The gene calls are TRBV12-3 or TRBV12-4 and TRBJ1-2; TRBD1 might be the D (6 bases). The ends were cut back, 6 bases at V and 4 bases at J, with 21 bases in the middle. The CDR3 is made up of 16 amino acids. CDR3 sequence (DNA): TGTGCCAGCAGGCCCACGGGGGGGCAAGTGGGCTATGGCTACACCTTC. Encoded protein: CASRPTGGQVGYGYTF.

The rearrangement joins TRBV21-1 to TRBJ2-1; TRBD1 reflects the table's D call only, with no check against the DNA. TRBV21-1 is a pseudogene segment. The length of the CDR3 is 17 residues. This CDR3 reads CASSKLTGGQGYNEQFF. DNA for the CDR3: TGTGCCAGCAGCAAACTCACAGGGGGACAGGGGTACAATGAGCAGTTCTTC.